This is a list of T cell receptor beta chains from one sample in a study of neoadjuvant nivolumab and ipilimumab in lung cancer. Using immunoSEQ multiplex PCR, the repertoire was profiled, and TCRdb retains in-frame clones only, with some absent. The sample shows over 15,000 clones, 65% to 85% of them seen only once. The sample consisted of tumor tissue, taken after neoadjuvant nivolumab, alone or with ipilimumab, at or shortly before surgery. These receptors came from an adult with non-small cell lung cancer. Both conserved end residues are part of each CDR3. The D gene is left open where the match is weak. Rows may omit the clone size; those that give it use once, few, many or a size class.

v_gene: TRBV7-2; abundance: -; j_gene: TRBJ1-2; d_gene: -; CDR3nt: TGTGCCAGCAGCTTAGTTCTGGGGCCCCGCTATGGCTACACCTTC; CDR3aa: CASSLVLGPRYGYTF
v_gene: TRBV9; abundance: -; j_gene: TRBJ2-7; d_gene: -; CDR3nt: TGTGCCAGCAGCGTAGCTCCGAGACAACCCTACGAGCAGTACTTC; CDR3aa: CASSVAPRQPYEQYF
v_gene: TRBV6-5; abundance: -; j_gene: TRBJ2-1; d_gene: -; CDR3nt: TGTGCCAGCAGTTCGGGGGTCGGGGCGGGGTTGGAGCAGTTCTTC; CDR3aa: CASSSGVGAGLEQFF
v_gene: TRBV10-3; abundance: -; j_gene: TRBJ1-6; d_gene: -; CDR3nt: TGTGCCATCAGGGGCAGGGGTGAAAATTCACCCCTCCACTTT; CDR3aa: CAIRGRGENSPLHF
v_gene: TRBV11-2; abundance: medium-sized; j_gene: TRBJ1-1; d_gene: -; CDR3nt: TGTGCCAGCAGCTTAGGACGGGATACTGAAGCTTTCTTT; CDR3aa: CASSLGRDTEAFF
v_gene: TRBV7-2; abundance: -; j_gene: TRBJ1-3; d_gene: -; CDR3nt: TGTGCCAGCAGCCCCGGACAAGCTGGAAACACCATATATTTT; CDR3aa: CASSPGQAGNTIYF
v_gene: TRBV9; abundance: -; j_gene: TRBJ1-2; d_gene: -; CDR3nt: TGTGCCAGCAGCGTAGACCTTGACAGGAGAAGTGGCTACACCTTC; CDR3aa: CASSVDLDRRSGYTF
v_gene: TRBV29-1; abundance: medium-sized; j_gene: TRBJ2-6; d_gene: TRBD2; CDR3nt: TGCAGCGTTGGTTGGGCTAGCGGGGACTCTGGGGCCAACGTCCTGACTTTC; CDR3aa: CSVGWASGDSGANVLTF
v_gene: TRBV18; abundance: few; j_gene: TRBJ2-5; d_gene: TRBD1; CDR3nt: TGTGCCAGCTCACCAACGACAGGGCTCCAAGAGACCCAGTACTTC; CDR3aa: CASSPTTGLQETQYF
v_gene: TRBV29-1; abundance: -; j_gene: TRBJ2-1; d_gene: TRBD1; CDR3nt: TGCAGCGCTAGCAGGGGGCGAAACAATGAGCAGTTCTTC; CDR3aa: CSASRGRNNEQFF
v_gene: TRBV7-6; abundance: -; j_gene: TRBJ2-1; d_gene: TRBD2; CDR3nt: TGTGCCAGCAGCTTAGCGGCGGGGGAGGGTAATGAGCAGTTCTTC; CDR3aa: CASSLAAGEGNEQFF
v_gene: TRBV4-3; abundance: -; j_gene: TRBJ2-1; d_gene: TRBD1; CDR3nt: TGCGCCAGCAGCCAAGAATCAGGGGGCGCCTACAATGAGCAGTTCTTC; CDR3aa: CASSQESGGAYNEQFF
v_gene: TRBV30; abundance: few; j_gene: TRBJ1-1; d_gene: -; CDR3nt: TGTGCCTGGAGTGTCTCGGGAGGCACTGAAGCTTTCTTT; CDR3aa: CAWSVSGGTEAFF
v_gene: TRBV7-2; abundance: -; j_gene: TRBJ2-2; d_gene: -; CDR3nt: TGTGCCAGCAGCTTAACAAGGGGACGCGGGGAGCTGTTTTTT; CDR3aa: CASSLTRGRGELFF
v_gene: TRBV11-1; abundance: -; j_gene: TRBJ1-3; d_gene: -; CDR3nt: TGTGCCAGCAGCTCAGGACAGATTCTCTCTGGAAACACCATATATTTT; CDR3aa: CASSSGQILSGNTIYF
v_gene: TRBV28; abundance: -; j_gene: TRBJ2-7; d_gene: TRBD2; CDR3nt: TGTGCCAGCAGTTTACCGGGGGGACCCTCCTACGAGCAGTACTTC; CDR3aa: CASSLPGGPSYEQYF
v_gene: TRBV5-5; abundance: -; j_gene: TRBJ2-3; d_gene: TRBD2; CDR3nt: TGTGCCAGCAGCTCCCGCGGGCTAGCGGGGGGGGATACGCAGTATTTT; CDR3aa: CASSSRGLAGGDTQYF
v_gene: TRBV4-1; abundance: few; j_gene: TRBJ1-2; d_gene: -; CDR3nt: TGCGCCAGCAGCCAAGAAGGGCAGGGGAGGAGAGGCTACACCTTC; CDR3aa: CASSQEGQGRRGYTF
v_gene: TRBV5-1; abundance: -; j_gene: TRBJ2-7; d_gene: TRBD2; CDR3nt: TGCGCCAGCAGCAGCGGGGCTCTGCGGTACGAGCAGTACTTC; CDR3aa: CASSSGALRYEQYF
v_gene: TRBV7-9; abundance: -; j_gene: TRBJ2-3; d_gene: -; CDR3nt: TGTGCCAGCAGCCCGAGGCGGCCAGATACGCAGTATTTT; CDR3aa: CASSPRRPDTQYF
v_gene: TRBV15; abundance: -; j_gene: TRBJ2-1; d_gene: -; CDR3nt: TGTGCCACCAGCAGCCCGGATACCTCCTACAATGAGCAGTTCTTC; CDR3aa: CATSSPDTSYNEQFF
v_gene: TRBV5-1; abundance: once; j_gene: TRBJ2-3; d_gene: TRBD2; CDR3nt: TGCGCCAGCAGCTTTTCTAGCGGGGGGCGAACTAGCACAGATACGCAGTATTTT; CDR3aa: CASSFSSGGRTSTDTQYF
v_gene: TRBV19; abundance: -; j_gene: TRBJ1-5; d_gene: -; CDR3nt: TGTGCCAGTAACAGACAGCCCCAGCATTTT; CDR3aa: CASNRQPQHF
v_gene: TRBV6-5; abundance: -; j_gene: TRBJ2-2; d_gene: -; CDR3nt: TGTGCCAGCAGTCACGACGCTAACACCGGGGAGCTGTTTTTT; CDR3aa: CASSHDANTGELFF
v_gene: TRBV29-1; abundance: -; j_gene: TRBJ2-7; d_gene: TRBD1; CDR3nt: TGCAGCGTTGAATGGCTCGGGACAGGGACCTACGAGCAGTACTTC; CDR3aa: CSVEWLGTGTYEQYF
v_gene: TRBV11-2; abundance: -; j_gene: TRBJ1-1; d_gene: -; CDR3nt: TGTGCCAGCAGCTTAGCAGGGGCAGGGACTGAAGCTTTCTTT; CDR3aa: CASSLAGAGTEAFF
v_gene: TRBV6-1; abundance: -; j_gene: TRBJ1-2; d_gene: -; CDR3nt: TGTGCCAGCAGTGCGAGCCGGGAGTCGGGCGGCTACACCTTC; CDR3aa: CASSASRESGGYTF
v_gene: TRBV27; abundance: -; j_gene: TRBJ1-2; d_gene: TRBD1; CDR3nt: TGTGCCAGTTCCACAGGGGAAGGATTTAAAAGGAACTATGGCTACACCTTC; CDR3aa: CASSTGEGFKRNYGYTF
v_gene: TRBV18; abundance: -; j_gene: TRBJ1-1; d_gene: TRBD1; CDR3nt: TGTGCCAGCTCATTTACCGGACAGGAGGCTTTCTTT; CDR3aa: CASSFTGQEAFF
v_gene: TRBV11-2; abundance: -; j_gene: TRBJ2-1; d_gene: TRBD2; CDR3nt: TGTGCCAGCAGCTTAGGGGTAGCGGGAAACAATGAGCAGTTCTTC; CDR3aa: CASSLGVAGNNEQFF
v_gene: TRBV4-3; abundance: -; j_gene: TRBJ1-2; d_gene: -; CDR3nt: TGCGCCAGCAGCCAAGCGGACACCGCTAACTATGGCTACACCTTC; CDR3aa: CASSQADTANYGYTF
v_gene: TRBV12-5; abundance: -; j_gene: TRBJ1-3; d_gene: -; CDR3nt: TGTGCTAGTGCAACAGGGTCCGGAAACACCATATATTTT; CDR3aa: CASATGSGNTIYF
v_gene: TRBV13; abundance: -; j_gene: TRBJ1-2; d_gene: TRBD1; CDR3nt: TGTGCCAGCAGCTTTACCGGGACAGGGAGCTATGGCTACACCTTC; CDR3aa: CASSFTGTGSYGYTF
v_gene: TRBV7-2; abundance: few; j_gene: TRBJ1-2; d_gene: TRBD1; CDR3nt: TGTGCCAGCAGCCGGACAGGGGGCCTTGGCTACACCTTC; CDR3aa: CASSRTGGLGYTF
v_gene: TRBV30; abundance: -; j_gene: TRBJ1-6; d_gene: TRBD1; CDR3nt: TGTGCCTGGAGACCAGGGGGGCGAAGCAATAATTCACCCCTCCACTTT; CDR3aa: CAWRPGGRSNNSPLHF
v_gene: TRBV18; abundance: -; j_gene: TRBJ1-5; d_gene: TRBD1; CDR3nt: TGTGCCAGCTCGACAGGGGGGGCTGGGGGCAATCAGCCCCAGCATTTT; CDR3aa: CASSTGGAGGNQPQHF
v_gene: TRBV5-6; abundance: -; j_gene: TRBJ1-1; d_gene: TRBD1; CDR3nt: TGTGCCAGCAGTCAATTGACAGGGCAGGGCACTGAAGCTTTCTTT; CDR3aa: CASSQLTGQGTEAFF
v_gene: TRBV7-2; abundance: -; j_gene: TRBJ2-2; d_gene: TRBD2; CDR3nt: TGTGCCAGCAGCTGGACTAGCGGGGGGGTGGCCACCGGGGAGCTGTTTTTT; CDR3aa: CASSWTSGGVATGELFF
v_gene: TRBV6-5; abundance: -; j_gene: TRBJ1-2; d_gene: TRBD1; CDR3nt: TGTGCCAGCAGTAGACAGGGGGGGGATAACTATGGCTACACCTTC; CDR3aa: CASSRQGGDNYGYTF
v_gene: TRBV6-4; abundance: -; j_gene: TRBJ1-1; d_gene: TRBD1; CDR3nt: TGTGCCAGCAGTGACGAGGGGGCAGATAAATTGAACACTGAAGCTTTCTTT; CDR3aa: CASSDEGADKLNTEAFF
v_gene: TRBV4-1; abundance: few; j_gene: TRBJ1-2; d_gene: TRBD1; CDR3nt: TGCGCCAGCAGCCAAGTTGGGACAGGGTATCCATCTGGCTACACCTTC; CDR3aa: CASSQVGTGYPSGYTF
v_gene: TRBV10-1; abundance: -; j_gene: TRBJ1-3; d_gene: -; CDR3nt: TGCGCCAGCAGTGTACAGGGTCGTGGAAACACCATATATTTT; CDR3aa: CASSVQGRGNTIYF
v_gene: TRBV30; abundance: -; j_gene: TRBJ1-5; d_gene: -; CDR3nt: TGTGCCTGGAGTGTTAAAAATCAGCCCCAGCATTTT; CDR3aa: CAWSVKNQPQHF
v_gene: TRBV18; abundance: -; j_gene: TRBJ2-5; d_gene: TRBD1; CDR3nt: TGTGCCAGCTCACCTCGGCGGACCGGGACAGGGGGCTCTTTTGGATCGCGAGAGACCCAGTACTTC; CDR3aa: CASSPRRTGTGGSFGSRETQYF
v_gene: TRBV4-3; abundance: -; j_gene: TRBJ1-5; d_gene: -; CDR3nt: TGCGCCAGCAGCCCTGGGGGGGGTACAAGCAATCAGCCCCAGCATTTT; CDR3aa: CASSPGGGTSNQPQHF
v_gene: TRBV5-6; abundance: -; j_gene: TRBJ2-7; d_gene: -; CDR3nt: TGTGCCAGCAGCTTTTTGCCGGATTACGAGCAGTACTTC; CDR3aa: CASSFLPDYEQYF
v_gene: TRBV4-2; abundance: -; j_gene: TRBJ2-5; d_gene: -; CDR3nt: TGTGCCAGCAGCCAAGATACGCAGGGCCAGACCCAGTACTTC; CDR3aa: CASSQDTQGQTQYF
v_gene: TRBV7-7; abundance: -; j_gene: TRBJ2-5; d_gene: -; CDR3nt: TGTGCTAGCAGCTTTGGAGGGGAAGAGACCCAGTACTTC; CDR3aa: CASSFGGEETQYF
v_gene: TRBV6-5; abundance: -; j_gene: TRBJ2-3; d_gene: -; CDR3nt: TGTGCCAGCAGAACGACAGGTCGGGCAGATACGCAGTATTTT; CDR3aa: CASRTTGRADTQYF
v_gene: TRBV27; abundance: -; j_gene: TRBJ2-6; d_gene: -; CDR3nt: TGTGCCAGCAGTTTGGTTGGGGCCAACGTCCTGACTTTC; CDR3aa: CASSLVGANVLTF
v_gene: TRBV5-6; abundance: -; j_gene: TRBJ2-3; d_gene: TRBD1; CDR3nt: TGTGCCAGCAGCTCGATGACAGGGAGCACAGATACGCAGTATTTT; CDR3aa: CASSSMTGSTDTQYF
v_gene: TRBV30; abundance: -; j_gene: TRBJ1-2; d_gene: -; CDR3nt: TGTGCCTGGAGCATTCGGAGAGGGGGTCTTGGGGGCTACACCTTC; CDR3aa: CAWSIRRGGLGGYTF
v_gene: TRBV10-3; abundance: -; j_gene: TRBJ1-1; d_gene: TRBD1; CDR3nt: TGTGCCATCAGTGACCTAGGACAGGGGGCAGCTGAAGCTTTCTTT; CDR3aa: CAISDLGQGAAEAFF
v_gene: TRBV7-8; abundance: -; j_gene: TRBJ2-1; d_gene: TRBD1; CDR3nt: TGTGCCAGCACCCTACAGGGGAGCTACAATGAGCAGTTCTTC; CDR3aa: CASTLQGSYNEQFF
v_gene: TRBV6-1; abundance: few; j_gene: TRBJ1-1; d_gene: -; CDR3nt: TGTGCCAGCAGTGAAGCCATAGGGTCTGAAGCTTTCTTT; CDR3aa: CASSEAIGSEAFF
v_gene: TRBV7-9; abundance: once; j_gene: TRBJ2-5; d_gene: TRBD1; CDR3nt: TGTGCCAGCAGCCTGCAGGGGGCGGGGGAGACCCAGTACTTC; CDR3aa: CASSLQGAGETQYF
v_gene: TRBV7-8; abundance: few; j_gene: TRBJ1-3; d_gene: -; CDR3nt: TGTGCCAGCAGCGTAACAGGGTACCTCTCTGGAAACACCATATATTTT; CDR3aa: CASSVTGYLSGNTIYF
v_gene: TRBV7-3; abundance: -; j_gene: TRBJ1-1; d_gene: TRBD1; CDR3nt: TGTGCCAGCAGCGCAAGGGGACAGACCCCGAACACTGAAGCTTTCTTT; CDR3aa: CASSARGQTPNTEAFF
v_gene: TRBV9; abundance: -; j_gene: TRBJ2-2; d_gene: -; CDR3nt: TGTGCCAGCAGCGCAAAACTAGAATCCGGGGAGCTGTTTTTT; CDR3aa: CASSAKLESGELFF